This T cell receptor beta chain was recorded in a study of shared clonotypes between healthy human individuals. Profiling relied on immunoSEQ multiplex PCR, and the TCRdb table lists in-frame clones only, not all of them. The sample holds approximately 2,200,000 clones, roughly 91% seen once. V was pared by 4 bases and J by 0 bases, with 9 bases between. This CDR3 contains 14 residues. Germline CDR1 and CDR2: MNHEY and SVGAGI. CD45RO-negative CD8 cells positively selected for CCR7 made up the naive population, which excluded terminally differentiated effector memory CD45RA+ cells. The chain is built from TRBV6-5 and TRBJ1-1; a weak D match, TRBD1 (5 bases). The source is a man aged 18-30 years in good health. Some clones in this sample may be carry-over from other donors' samples. What was sequenced was naive CD8+ T cells from PBMCs. The CDR3 loop reads CASSLRGLNTEAFF. For the CDR3, the DNA is TGTGCCAGCAGTTTGCGGGGACTGAACACTGAAGCTTTCTTT.